This T cell receptor beta chain was recorded in a study of blood T cell repertoires in COVID-19. Study at large: PBMCs, B-cell-depleted T cells, or T cells provided the cDNA or gDNA that made up the material.

Data came from immunoSEQ multiplex PCR; TCRdb stores just in-frame clones and leaves some out. The sample has about 160,000 clones; roughly 93% are singletons. The CDR3 contains 13 residues. V gave up 0 bases and J gave up 8 bases, with 8 bases separating them. Per germline, CDR1 LGHNA and CDR2 YSLEER. J is TRBJ2-1 and V is TRBV4-3; D is unclear. This TCR was recovered from a woman aged 60-75 years with COVID-19, enrolled during active disease. The sample comprised peripheral blood. For the CDR3, the DNA is TGCGCCAGCAGCCAAGAGCTGGGCCATGAGCAGTTCTTC. It encodes CASSQELGHEQFF.